This T cell receptor (beta chain) was sequenced for a study of shared clonotypes between healthy human individuals (dated by TCRdb to the early 2020s). Context from the whole study: Three men and two women, aged 18 to 49 years, made up the cohort. For each donor, three plates each were used for CD4 naive and CD4 memory, two plates were used for CD8 naive, and one plate was used for CD8 memory. To estimate repertoire size and how much clonotypes are shared between individuals, the study performed deep sequencing of blood TCR repertoires from five healthy adults. Libraries were prepared and TCR repertoires were sequenced by different laboratories using diverse techniques, in order to increase sequencing depth and limit assay-specific biases. Leukapheresis yielded between about 0.85 and 10 billion PBMCs per donor.

From cysteine to phenylalanine, the CDR3 is 17 amino acids long. CDR3 DNA is the only sequence kept; it has 51 bases, read in frame from the first base. Germline trimming amounts to 5 bases on V and 2 bases on J, with 9 as the count of junction bases outside the gene matches. Via the germline V gene, CDR1 is MDHEN and CDR2 SYDVKM. Using the deep immunoSEQ assay, multiplex PCR amplified TCR CDR3 regions from genomic DNA. Extracted genomic DNA from each cell subset was spread evenly across all wells of several immunoSEQ 96-well plates, with each plate serving as a replicate. For sorted subsets, approximately 190 ng genomic DNA, equal to tens of thousands of T cell genomes, was loaded into each replicate PCR. Purified libraries were quantified with a Qubit 3.0 fluorometer, sized on a Bioanalyzer 2100, and re-quantified with the KAPA Library Quantification kit. Every immunoSEQ 96-well plate was sequenced on a dedicated single-read 150-cycle Illumina NextSeq 550 flow cell. On the authors' methods: Because the immunoSEQ output held only junctional sequences and lacked quality scores, the filtering could not match the filtering applied to full-length reads. To assign V/J genes and CDR3, sequences were annotated using PyIR, a Python wrapper for IgBLAST v1.9, with IMGT germline references. Reads were removed for weak V/J assignments (E-value above 1e-6), missing CDR3, stop codons, out-of-frame junctions, or ambiguous translated residues. A V3J clonotype was defined by an identical inferred V gene, J gene, and CDR3 amino acid sequence. Percentage overlap between repertoires was computed as shared unique clonotypes divided by the size of the smaller repertoire. Three approaches were used to assess repertoire richness: RTK rarefaction, the Chao1 estimator, and Recon v2.1 estimates of unobserved clonotypes. Generation probabilities were computed with OLGA for all TCRbeta clonotypes obtained by the gDNA method from several donors. The table was pulled from immuneACCESS by TCRdb, which kept in-frame rearrangements only. Such tables lose some clones; where checked, under half of the loss comes from unresolved V genes, and the rest has no known cause. That table gives V, J and clone size, and the DNA gave D and trimming. Recorded for this sample are 2 million to 2.5 million clones; under 95% of them occurred a single time. Clones ranked in the top ten supply about 0.39% of the sample.

This clone was recorded once. This clone's antigen is unknown. Per-nucleotide qualities are absent, and no much larger clonotype sits a single base away. What the authors observed across the whole study: Larger estimated clonotype richness was generally found for naive subsets than for memory subsets. Because the study included a small number of donors, the genetic and exposure-history diversity represented was limited. Higher generation probabilities were observed for clonotypes shared by all four sorted-subset donors than for non-shared clonotypes. Based on pairwise subsampling, the degree of clonotype sharing among donors was expected to be affected by sequencing depth. Rarefaction of sorted-subset datasets indicated incomplete sequencing despite the large sequencing depth. Sampling was restricted to blood, and TCR repertoires in tissue are likely to differ from TCR repertoires in blood. When four donors were compared, the shared fraction of clonotypes was about 5% for naive CD4, about 4% for naive CD8, 2.3% for memory CD4, and approximately 0.4% for memory CD8.

The donors were healthy, HIV-negative adults with no recently reported acute infections or vaccinations. Every donor was a Caucasian adult living in Nashville, Tennessee, USA. Magnetic negative selection was used to enrich CD4+ T cells, after which naive cells were positively selected on CD45RA and the negative fraction became the memory subset. Blood was obtained by leukapheresis, after which PBMCs were separated by Ficoll-Histopaque density gradient centrifugation and cryopreserved in liquid nitrogen vapor phase. Purity and quantity of every magnetically sorted T cell population were checked by analytical flow cytometry. Genomic DNA was isolated from each sorted fraction and quantified by UV absorbance on a Nanodrop 2000c.

Specimen: naive CD4+ T cells from PBMCs. The sample's cell subset or site label, decoded: CD45RA+ positively selected. Here the chain combines TRBV28 and TRBJ1-2; the junction holds 12 bases that match TRBD1. This receptor was obtained from a young man in good health. Some clones in this sample may be carry-over from other donors' samples. In nucleotides, the sequence is TGTGCCAGCAGTCCCCGGGGACAGGGGGCGACGAACTATGGCTACACCTTC. Its protein product is CASSPRGQGATNYGYTF.